The TCR beta chain under discussion was sequenced for a study of OX40 agonist ivuxolimab in advanced cancers. Study-wide context: Ivuxolimab was a fully human IgG2 agonistic monoclonal antibody targeting the costimulatory receptor OX40 (CD134). The paper describes the monotherapy dose-escalation part (N = 52 patients) of the phase I trial of ivuxolimab. The point of sequencing TCRbeta in the periphery was to test whether ivuxolimab changed TCR sequence diversity and drove clonal T-cell expansion. In the dose-escalation cohort, approximately 83% of patients were male, and the mean age was 60 years with a range of roughly 23 to 79. Partial responses were achieved by three dose-escalation patients, of whom one had hepatocellular carcinoma and two had cutaneous melanoma. Among the roughly 54 dose-escalation patients, some 20 had hepatocellular carcinoma, approximately 15 melanoma, 9 renal cell carcinoma and 9 head and neck cancer. Patients were allowed to have had prior anti-PD-1, anti-PD-L1 or anti-CTLA-4 therapy, and approximately 40% of the dose-escalation patients had previously received checkpoint inhibitors. Intravenous ivuxolimab was administered to patients every 2 weeks at six dose levels: 0.01, 0.1, 0.3, 1.5, 3 and 10 mg/kg.

V is trimmed back by 1 base and J by 9 bases, and the junction contains 5 bases that no gene match accounts for. CDR1 and CDR2 are read off the germline V gene as SGHTA and FQGTGA. The CDR3 measures 15 amino acids from cysteine to phenylalanine. Only CDR3 DNA remains: 45 bases, in frame from the first base. Broad study findings and their caveats: Low levels of normalized T-cell clonal expansion were also seen in some patients who did not respond. On average, CD8+ T cells showed more expanded clones than CD4+ T cells after ivuxolimab. The antigen specificity of the clonally expanded peripheral T cells was not determined. In partial responders in the 0.1-3.0 mg/kg groups, normalized peripheral clonal expansion was found to be among the lowest, especially among CD8+ T cells. At doses from 0.1 to 3.0 mg/kg, clonal expansion was seen in both CD4+ and CD8+ blood T cells between baseline and week 6.

The trial excluded patients who had a history of autoimmune disease or were on systemic immunosuppression. Peripheral blood for TCR sequencing was drawn from every dose cohort at baseline, at cycle 4 day 1 and at cycle 7 day 1. The samples were drawn from a first-in-human, open-label, multicenter phase I dose-escalation trial of ivuxolimab. The trial enrolled adults with locally advanced or metastatic head and neck squamous cell, hepatocellular, melanoma or renal cell carcinoma. Before TCR sequencing, CD4+ T cells and CD8+ T cells were sorted from peripheral blood as separate populations. Comments on this clone: The antigen it binds to is not known. No base-level quality is on record; no much larger clone is a single base apart.

For sequencing of the TCRbeta CDR3 region, genomic DNA was extracted from the sorted cells. The immunoSEQ Assay was used to sequence the TCRbeta CDR3 regions. What TCRdb holds here is the immuneACCESS table cut down to in-frame rearrangements. Part of the clones is not present; checked against another copy, under half of the missing clones reflect an unresolved V gene, and the others are unexplained. The sample has over 40,000 clones on record, around nine tenths of them singletons. Together, the top ten hold approximately 1.6% of the sample. The material was CD4+ or CD8+ T cells sorted from blood, obtained in a trial of the OX40 agonist ivuxolimab. The clonotype comes from an adult with an advanced solid tumor such as melanoma, head and neck, liver or kidney cancer. The rearranged segments are TRBV7-3 and TRBJ2-1, and TRBD2 matches 11 of the central bases. The bases read TGTGCCAGCAGCTTAAGTAGCGGGAGGGCCAGTGAGCAGTTCTTC. The translation is CASSLSSGRASEQFF.